The next 8 T cell receptor beta chains were all read from a single sample in a study of neurological immune-mediated disorders. One entry per CDR3 protein results from TCRdb running MiXCR on the 5' RACE reads. Of over 70,000 distinct CDR3 sequences in the sample, roughly 10% were seen once. Documented time point: longitudinal time-point 1 (baseline). The sequenced sample was PBMCs. These receptors came from a man under 40 in good health.

This clonotype was seen ten or more times. The rearrangement joins TRBV30 to TRBJ2-1; D may be TRBD2 (6 bases). The V end lost 8 bases, the J end lost 4 bases, and 15 bases lay between the germline ends. Looked up from germline, CDR1 is GTSNPN and CDR2 is SVGIG (reference sequence). This CDR3 has 13 residues. The CDR3 loop reads CAGGELGYNEQFF. The CDR3 coding sequence is TGTGCCGGAGGGGAGTTGGGATACAATGAGCAGTTCTTC.

Many counts were recorded for this clonotype. DNA of the CDR3: TGCGCCAGCAGGGAGTCACCGGTCACAGATACGCAGTATTTT. It translates to CASRESPVTDTQYF. The chain uses TRBV5-1 and TRBJ2-3; D uncertain. The CDR3 consists of 14 residues. V shed 5 bases and J shed 2 bases, with 12 bases lying between them. Germline lookup yields CDR1 SGHRS and CDR2 YFSETQ.

This clonotype appeared many times. The J gene is TRBJ2-3, the V gene TRBV7-2; D unresolved. This CDR3 is 14 amino acids long. Germline CDR1 and CDR2: SGHTA and FQGNSA. Trimming shortened V by 5 bases and J by 0 bases, and 9 bases separated the two germline ends. CDR3 coding DNA: TGTGCCAGCAGCCCCGGACGAAGCACAGATACGCAGTATTTT. Its protein is CASSPGRSTDTQYF. Looking up the rest from reference TRBV7-2 and TRBJ2-3 gives the full variable domain: GAGVSQSPSNKVTEKGKDVELRCDPISGHTALYWYRQSLGQGLEFLIYFQGNSAPDKSGLPSDRFSAERTGGSVSTLTIQRTQQEDSAVYLCASSPGRSTDTQYFGPGTRLTVL.

In this sample, this clonotype turned up many times. The V call is TRBV5-1, the J call TRBJ2-7; no clear D gene. This CDR3 has 12 amino acids. Trimming took 0 bases from V and 6 from J, leaving 7 bases between them. Germline V gene data show CDR1 as SGHRS and CDR2 as YFSETQ. DNA for the CDR3: TGCGCCAGCAGCTTGGTAGATACCGAGCAGTACTTC. It codes for CASSLVDTEQYF.

This clonotype was counted many times. The chain employs TRBV12-3 or TRBV12-4 and TRBJ2-1, with D perhaps TRBD1 or TRBD2 (5 bases each). CDR3 length: 12 residues. With 3 bases removed from V and 9 bases from J, the gap between germline ends came to 9 bases. CDR3 in amino acids: CASSFGGAEQFF. CDR3 nucleotides: TGTGCCAGCAGTTTTGGGGGAGCTGAGCAGTTCTTC.

To note about this clonotype: A clone one base away is much larger, so this may be a read error. This chain links TRBV11-3 with TRBJ2-5; perhaps D is TRBD1 or TRBD2 (5 bases each). The length of the CDR3 is 14 residues. The germline CDR1 and CDR2 sequences are SGHNT and YENEEA. CDR3 sequence (DNA): TGTGCCGGCAGCTTAGATGGGGGAGAGGAGACCCAGTACTTC. This translates into CAGSLDGGEETQYF.

This clonotype was seen at least ten times. The rearrangement links TRBV6-1 to TRBJ2-1, with a possible D match to TRBD2 (5 bases). Per the germline V gene, CDR1 is MNHNS and CDR2 is SASEGT. The germline V and J ends were trimmed by 8 bases and 4 bases, with 15 bases remaining between them. The CDR3 contains 14 residues. The CDR3 loop is CASVRGSGYNEQFF. For the CDR3, the DNA is TGTGCCAGCGTTCGGGGAAGCGGATACAATGAGCAGTTCTTC.

This clonotype was counted at least ten times. V is TRBV7-9 and J is TRBJ2-5; D remains unclear. This CDR3 spans 14 amino acids. With 2 bases removed from V and 1 base from J, the gap between germline ends came to 8 bases. CDR1 is SEHNR, CDR2 FQNEAQ, per germline (reference sequence). The DNA of the CDR3 is TGTGCCAGCAGCTTACGTGGACCCCAAGAGACCCAGTACTTC. As protein: CASSLRGPQETQYF.